This T cell receptor beta chain was sequenced during a study of identical twins. This clonotype has at least ten counts. One entry per CDR3 protein, called by TCRdb with MiXCR from the 5' RACE reads. Here the sample spans 690,000 or so distinct CDR3 sequences, roughly 6% being singletons. The receptor's source is a young man in good health. The sample was naive T cells sorted from blood.

The DNA for the CDR3 is TGTGCCAGTAGTTCGGTTCGAGGCCTCTACAATGAGCAGTTCTTC. The encoded protein is CASSSVRGLYNEQFF. The genes are TRBV19 and TRBJ2-1, with D unresolved. The CDR3 is 15 residues long. The germline V and J ends were trimmed by 5 bases and 3 bases, with 14 bases remaining between them. CDR1 is LNHDA, CDR2 SQIVND, per germline (reference sequence).